The clone carrying this T cell receptor beta chain was recorded once. Under the authors' procedure: Cell counts per sample came from amplifying reference gene primers. Method: immunoSEQ multiplex PCR; TCRdb's copy keeps in-frame clones and lacks some. That table gives V, J and clone size, and the DNA gave D and trimming. The sample has a few hundred thousand clones; around four fifths are singletons. The data originate from a study of blood T cell repertoires in COVID-19. Across the study: Sites across the United States, Italy and Spain contributed samples from acute and convalescent COVID-19. The analysed material was cDNA or gDNA that came from T cells, B-cell-depleted T cells, or PBMCs.

With 0 bases removed from V and 5 bases from J, the gap between germline ends came to 12 bases. This CDR3 is built from 15 residues. Germline V gene sequence: CDR1 LGHNA, CDR2 YSLEER. V and J are TRBV4-3 and TRBJ2-3, with no clear D. This TCR was recovered from a woman aged 55-69 years who had recovered from COVID-19. Material for sequencing was peripheral blood. The CDR3 nucleotides are TGCGCCAGCAGCCAAGATTTTCGAATACTAGATACGCAGTATTTT. Translating it yields CASSQDFRILDTQYF.